Listed here is a single T cell receptor beta chain. The CDR3 is 15 amino acids. With 0 bases clipped from V and 7 bases from J, the junction kept 3 bases outside the gene matches. Germline CDR1 is MGHRA and CDR2 is YSYEKL. This sample is drawn from a study of blood T cell repertoires in COVID-19. Study in general: The United States, Italy and Spain supplied acute and convalescent COVID-19 samples.

Ages ranged from about 18 to 90 years, with residence in around 24 US areas. Participant reports of clinical history set cohort assignment. It was within 2 weeks before study entry that exposed participants met a COVID-19 case. The data were produced by immunoSEQ multiplex PCR, yet TCRdb's version contains in-frame clones alone and is incomplete. The table includes 350,000 to 400,000 clones, roughly nine tenths detected once. The sample was PBMCs or T cells enriched from blood (not recorded which). The rearrangement uses TRBV4-1 and TRBJ2-7; 13 nucleotides align to TRBD2. This receptor was identified in a woman aged 35 to 49 who had been exposed to COVID-19. The CDR3 DNA is TGCGCCAGCAGCCAAGAAACTAGCGGGAGGGGTGAGCAGTACTTC. Its translation is CASSQETSGRGEQYF.